This passage covers 6 T cell receptor beta chains from one sample sequenced in a study of OX40 agonist ivuxolimab in advanced cancers. TCRdb's table, derived via immunoSEQ multiplex PCR, lists solely in-frame clones and lacks some. The profile shows just over 40,000 clones, approximately 84% of them singletons. Sequencing was performed on CD4+ or CD8+ T cells sorted from blood, taken in a trial of the OX40 agonist ivuxolimab. The receptors shown here come from an adult with an advanced solid tumor such as melanoma, head and neck, liver or kidney cancer.

This clone was counted once. The chain couples TRBV6-5 to TRBJ1-4; the D is unclear. Trimming removed 3 bases at V and 8 bases at J, with 13 bases between. Looked up from germline, CDR1 is MNHEY and CDR2 is SVGAGI. The CDR3 loop spans 14 amino acids. The CDR3 region is CASSYLAAQEKLFF. The CDR3 DNA reads TGTGCCAGCAGTTATCTGGCGGCGCAAGAAAAACTGTTTTTT.

The chain employs TRBV6-4 and TRBJ2-2; perhaps TRBD1 as D (6 bases). V was cut by 3 bases and J by 0 bases, with 11 bases left in between. This CDR3 is 16 amino acids long. Germline CDR1 and CDR2: MRHNA and SNTAGT. CDR3 loop: CASSEVQGTNTGELFF. CDR3 bases: TGTGCCAGCAGTGAAGTCCAGGGGACGAACACCGGGGAGCTGTTTTTT.

The gene calls are TRBV5-5 and TRBJ2-1; D gene uncertain. Per the germline V gene, CDR1 is SGHKS and CDR2 is YYEKEE (reference sequence). V dropped 1 base and J dropped 8 bases, with 7 bases sitting between them. The CDR3 is 12 amino acids. In nucleotides, the CDR3 is TGTGCCAGCAGCTTGATGCTCGATGAGCAGTTCTTC. This gives the protein CASSLMLDEQFF.

This clone was seen only a few times. The rearrangement uses TRBV9 and TRBJ1-4, with 9 bases that match TRBD1. J gave up 7 bases and V 4 bases, and 11 bases lay outside the gene matches. The CDR3 contains 16 residues. Germline loops: CDR1 SGDLS, CDR2 YYNGEE. CDR3 bases: TGTGCCAGCAGCCAGCGAACCGGGACAGGGTTTGAAAAACTGTTTTTT. Translating it yields CASSQRTGTGFEKLFF.

The chain uses TRBV9 and TRBJ2-7; no firm D call. The germline V gene encodes CDR1 SGDLS and CDR2 YYNGEE. This CDR3 is built from 14 residues. Trimming shortened V by 0 bases and J by 6 bases, and 13 bases separated the two germline ends. CDR3 residues: CASSVGDHTCEQYF. The CDR3 nucleotides read TGTGCCAGCAGCGTAGGGGATCACACATGCGAGCAGTACTTC.

The chain joins TRBV7-3 to TRBJ2-7; 7 nucleotides line up with TRBD1. Germline V gives CDR1 SGHTA, CDR2 FQGTGA. The CDR3 runs to 14 residues. V trimming: 2 bases; J trimming: 5 bases; junction bases outside the gene matches: 6. CDR3: CASSLDAGTDEQYF. The CDR3 region has the DNA TGTGCCAGCAGCTTAGACGCCGGGACAGACGAGCAGTACTTC.